The 11 T cell receptor beta chains in this list originate from one sample, sequenced in a study of identical twins. TCRdb re-called the 5' RACE reads through MiXCR, storing one row per CDR3 protein. The table includes some 240,000 distinct CDR3 sequences, about 10% detected once. The sequenced material came from memory T cells sorted from blood. Receptors originate from a man aged 50-59 years in good health.

This clonotype was seen a few times. The junction departs from the called germline gene at one end, perhaps through a read error. This sequence joins TRBV7-7 and TRBJ1-1; D is unclear. Germline CDR1 reads SSHAT; CDR2 reads FNYEAQ (reference sequence). The CDR3 loop spans 16 amino acids. The CDR3 region has the DNA TGTGCTAGCAGCCTCGTGAAGGGAGGTGAGGACACTGAAGCTTTCTTT. Translating it yields CASSLVKGGEDTEAFF.

This clonotype was seen a few times. This chain connects TRBV14 to TRBJ2-7; TRBD2 matches at 7 bases. The CDR3 sequence is 16 residues long. V was clipped by 3 bases and J by 3 bases; unmatched bases: 11. The germline gives CDR1 SGHDN, CDR2 FVKESK. CDR3 in amino acids: CASSQTGRERNYEQYF. The CDR3 DNA reads as TGTGCCAGCAGCCAGACGGGGCGGGAGAGAAACTACGAGCAGTACTTC.

CDR3 DNA sequence: TGTGCCAGCAGCCGCGTCGATTCTGCCAAAAACATTCAGTACTTC. Its protein is CASSRVDSAKNIQYF. The chain has TRBV7-9 and TRBJ2-4; D is undetermined. CDR1 and CDR2 (germline): SEHNR, FQNEAQ (reference sequence). The V end lost 5 bases, the J end lost 1 base, and 12 bases lay between the germline ends. This CDR3 comprises 15 residues.

The V and J genes are TRBV5-8 and TRBJ2-5; the match to TRBD1 covers 7 bases. Germline lookup yields CDR1 SGHTS and CDR2 YDEGEE. J lost 4 bases, V lost 6 bases, and 6 bases had no gene match. There are 13 residues in the CDR3. CDR3 bases: TGTGCCAGCAACCAGGGGGTGGGAGAGACCCAGTACTTC. Protein: CASNQGVGETQYF.

This clonotype was detected only a few times. V gene TRBV19 combines with J gene TRBJ2-1, with unresolved D. Germline CDR1 LNHDA, CDR2 SQIVND (reference sequence). V shed 6 bases and J shed 2 bases, with 11 bases lying between them. The CDR3 totals 14 residues. CDR3 coding DNA: TGTGCCAGTAGCCGCGGTTGGGCCTACAATGAGCAGTTCTTC. It encodes CASSRGWAYNEQFF.

This clonotype was found a few times. This chain joins TRBV7-8 and TRBJ2-7, with D perhaps TRBD1 (6 bases). This CDR3 contains 11 residues. The germline CDR1 and CDR2 sequences are SGHVS and FQNEAQ. V was trimmed by 7 bases and J by 9 bases, leaving 13 bases between them. As DNA, the CDR3 is TGTGCCAGCACCCTAACAGGGCCGCAGTACTTC. Translated: CASTLTGPQYF. The whole variable domain, remainder taken from reference TRBV7-8 and TRBJ2-7, is GAGVSQSPRYKVAKRGQDVALRCDPISGHVSLFWYQQALGQGPEFLTYFQNEAQLDKSGLPSDRFFAERPEGSVSTLKIQRTQQEDSAVYLCASTLTGPQYFGPGTRLTVT.

This clonotype was recorded at least ten times. The rearrangement links TRBV5-1 to TRBJ2-7; the D gene could be TRBD1 or TRBD2 (5 bases each). This CDR3 is built from 14 residues. Trimming pared 0 bases from V and 7 bases from J, leaving 14 bases between. CDR1 and CDR2 (germline): SGHRS, YFSETQ. The DNA of the CDR3 is TGCGCCAGCAGCTTGGATGGGGGTTTAGGTGAGCAGTACTTC. Translated: CASSLDGGLGEQYF.

This clonotype was detected only a few times. The rearrangement links TRBV29-1 to TRBJ2-3, with TRBD1 as a possible D gene (6 bases). V was shortened by 1 base and J by 3 bases, with 14 bases between the two germline ends. The CDR3 has 15 residues. From germline, CDR1 is SQVTM and CDR2 ANQGSEA. This CDR3 reads CSVEGGRGRTDTQYF. In nucleotides, the CDR3 is TGCAGCGTTGAAGGGGGCAGGGGCAGGACAGATACGCAGTATTTT.

This clonotype was seen at least ten times. The chain uses TRBV20-1 and TRBJ1-2; TRBD1 matches at 8 bases. Per the germline V gene, CDR1 is DFQATT and CDR2 is SNEGSKA (reference sequence). The CDR3 is 14 amino acids. Germline trimming cut 4 bases from V and 8 bases from J; bases unmatched to any gene: 12. The CDR3 here is CSAITARGRGGYTF. The CDR3 DNA is TGCAGTGCTATTACCGCCAGGGGGCGCGGGGGCTACACCTTC.

This clonotype was counted a few times. The gene calls are TRBV18 and TRBJ2-1, with 11 bases fitting TRBD2. With 3 bases clipped from V and 10 bases from J, the junction kept 5 bases outside the gene matches. CDR3 size: 14 residues. Germline loops: CDR1 KGHSH, CDR2 LQKENI. CDR3: CASSPARTSGEQFF. DNA of the CDR3: TGTGCCAGCTCACCGGCAAGGACTAGCGGGGAGCAGTTCTTC.

This clonotype has a handful of counts. The chain combines TRBV6-1 with TRBJ2-1; the D gene could be TRBD1 or TRBD2 (6 bases each). The CDR3 loop spans 15 amino acids. Between the trimmed V and J ends, which lost 7 bases and 3 bases, there was a span of 16 bases. Germline loops: CDR1 MNHNS, CDR2 SASEGT. The CDR3 region has the DNA TGTGCCAGCAAATCGGGGGCACTCCTCTACAATGAGCAGTTCTTC. It encodes CASKSGALLYNEQFF.